A single T cell receptor beta chain is shown here with its context. Some clones are missing from TCRdb's copy, which holds only in-frame ones; the method was immunoSEQ multiplex PCR. The sample carries fewer than 350,000 clones, 75% to 95% recorded once. CDR1 is SGHTA, CDR2 FQGTGA, per germline. The CDR3 runs to 14 residues. Germline trimming cut 5 bases from V and 9 bases from J; bases unmatched to any gene: 6. This entry is derived from a study of blood T cell repertoires in COVID-19. This clonotype was obtained from a man aged 35-49 years who had been exposed to COVID-19. Sequencing was done on a sample of PBMCs or T cells enriched from blood (not recorded which). This chain connects TRBV7-3 to TRBJ2-1; 11 bases map to TRBD1. The CDR3 here is CASSRTGGLGEQFF. The DNA of the CDR3 is TGTGCCAGCAGCCGGACAGGGGGCTTGGGTGAGCAGTTCTTC.